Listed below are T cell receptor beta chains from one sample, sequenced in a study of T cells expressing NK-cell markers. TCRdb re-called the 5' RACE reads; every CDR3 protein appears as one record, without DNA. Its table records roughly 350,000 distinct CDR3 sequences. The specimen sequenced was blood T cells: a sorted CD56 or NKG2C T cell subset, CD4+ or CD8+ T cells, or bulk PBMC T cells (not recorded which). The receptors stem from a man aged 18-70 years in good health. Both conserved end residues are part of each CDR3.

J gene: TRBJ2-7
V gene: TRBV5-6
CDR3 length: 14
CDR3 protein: CASSWDRGRYEQYF

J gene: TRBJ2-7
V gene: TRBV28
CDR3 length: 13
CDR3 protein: CASSTYRTREQYF

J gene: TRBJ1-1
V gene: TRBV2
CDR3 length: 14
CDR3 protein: CASSVAGNKGGAFF

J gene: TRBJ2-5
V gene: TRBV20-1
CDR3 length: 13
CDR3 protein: CSASGGYKETQYF

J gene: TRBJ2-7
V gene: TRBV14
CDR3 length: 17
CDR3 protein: CASSQRRSRKSSYEQYF

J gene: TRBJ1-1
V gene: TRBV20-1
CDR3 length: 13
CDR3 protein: CSARLGASTEAFF

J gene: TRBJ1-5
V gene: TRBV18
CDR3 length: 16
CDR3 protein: CASSVSGGRGNQPQHF

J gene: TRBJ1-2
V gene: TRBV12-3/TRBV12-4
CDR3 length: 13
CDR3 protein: CASRALQGEGYTF

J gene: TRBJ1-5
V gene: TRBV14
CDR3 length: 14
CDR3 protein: CASSLTGPHQPQHF

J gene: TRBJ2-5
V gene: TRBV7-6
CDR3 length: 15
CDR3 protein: CASSPRAGGRETQYF

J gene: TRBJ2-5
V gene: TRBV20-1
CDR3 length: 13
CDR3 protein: CSARPPVRETQYF

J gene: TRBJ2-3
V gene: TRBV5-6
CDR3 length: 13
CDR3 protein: CASSRTIGDTQYF

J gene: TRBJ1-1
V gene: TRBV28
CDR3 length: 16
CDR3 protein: CASRSARQGWNTEAFF

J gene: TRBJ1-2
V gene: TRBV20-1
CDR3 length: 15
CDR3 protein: CSARDWSQGTYGYTF

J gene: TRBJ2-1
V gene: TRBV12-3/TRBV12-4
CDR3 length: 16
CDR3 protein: CASSLAGTGLFDEQFF